A selection of T cell receptor beta chains follows, all from one sample in a study of cytomegalovirus exposure and HLA in healthy donors. TCRdb keeps only in-frame clones here, not all; method: immunoSEQ multiplex PCR. The sample carries some 210,000 clones, around nine tenths recorded once. The sequenced material came from PBMCs. These TCRs come from a woman in her late teens or twenties in good health and CMV-seropositive. Both conserved end residues are part of each CDR3. D genes are given only for firm matches. The size of a clone is reported for some rows only, either as once, few or many, or as a class for expanded clones.

TRBJ2-5 once TRBV30 . TGTGCCTGGAGTGTTTCCGGGGGTAGTTGGGAGACCCAGTACTTC CAWSVSGGSWETQYF
TRBJ2-1 . TRBV28 TRBD2 TGTGCCAGCAGTCCCCCTAGCGGGAGGAGAAGGGAGCAGTTCTTC CASSPPSGRRREQFF
TRBJ2-7 . TRBV14 . TGTGCCAGCAGCCAACCGACGACTGTCTACGAGCAGTACTTC CASSQPTTVYEQYF
TRBJ2-5 . TRBV7-8 TRBD2 TGTGCCAGCAGCATATGGACTAGCGGGAGAGGAGAGACCCAGTACTTC CASSIWTSGRGETQYF
TRBJ2-2 few TRBV7-3 . TGTGCCAGCAGCCGGGGTGGTAGCGGGAACACCGGGGAGCTGTTTTTT CASSRGGSGNTGELFF
TRBJ2-1 . TRBV5-1 . TGCGCCAGCAGCTTGGCGGCTAGCGTCGATGAGCAGTTCTTC CASSLAASVDEQFF
TRBJ2-7 once TRBV12-5 TRBD2 TGTGCTAGTGGTTTGGGGACTAGCTACGAGCAGTACTTC CASGLGTSYEQYF
TRBJ1-1 . TRBV19 . TGTGCCAGTAGTATATGGGGCCTGAGGGAAGCTTTCTTT CASSIWGLREAFF
TRBJ2-1 . TRBV7-9 TRBD2 TGTGTCAGCAGCTCGACTAGCGGGAGAGCGAATGAGCAGTTCTTC CVSSSTSGRANEQFF
TRBJ2-7 . TRBV27 . TGTGCCAGCAGATCTTTTACTTGGGACAGGGGGGCTAGCGGGAGGGACGAGCAGTACTTC CASRSFTWDRGASGRDEQYF
TRBJ2-7 once TRBV11-1 TRBD1 TGTGCCAGCAGCCCGCGGACAGGCCCGGATTACGAGCAGTACTTC CASSPRTGPDYEQYF
TRBJ1-5 . TRBV19 TRBD1 TGTGCCAGTTCGGACAGGGGGCCTCAGCCCCAGCATTTT CASSDRGPQPQHF
TRBJ1-1 . TRBV25-1 TRBD1 TGTGCCAGCAGCGATGCCGACTTTTACAGGGGGAACACTGAAGCTTTCTTT CASSDADFYRGNTEAFF
TRBJ2-1 . TRBV13 . TGTGCCAGCAGCTCACTGAGAGGGAAGGGCTCCTACAATGAGCAGTTCTTC CASSSLRGKGSYNEQFF
TRBJ1-1 . TRBV4-1 . TGCGCCAGCAGCCAAGACAGGGGACGCACTGAAGCTTTCTTT CASSQDRGRTEAFF
TRBJ2-5 . TRBV7-3 TRBD2 TGTGCCAGCAGCTTAGGGTTAGCGGGATTTCTAGAGACCCAGTACTTC CASSLGLAGFLETQYF
TRBJ2-1 . TRBV18 TRBD2 TGTGCCAGCTCACCACCGGGGACTAGCGGGCCGATCAATGAGCAGTTCTTC CASSPPGTSGPINEQFF
TRBJ2-5 . TRBV9 TRBD1 TGTGCCAGCAGCGACGGGACAGGGACGGGGGAGACCCAGTACTTC CASSDGTGTGETQYF
TRBJ2-1 . TRBV14 . TGTGCCAGCAGCCAAGATTTGGGACCTCGAACTAGCTATGAGCAGTTCTTC CASSQDLGPRTSYEQFF
TRBJ2-7 few TRBV19 . TGTGCCAGTAGTATCGGACTCATCTACGAGCAGTACTTC CASSIGLIYEQYF
TRBJ1-1 . TRBV13 . TGTGCCAGCAGCTTTCGGACAGCGAACACTGAAGCTTTCTTT CASSFRTANTEAFF
TRBJ2-7 once TRBV4-1 . TGCGCCAGCAGCCAAGTAAGGGACTCCTCCTACGAGCAGTACTTC CASSQVRDSSYEQYF
TRBJ1-1 . TRBV19 TRBD1 TGTGCCAGTAGTATGCGGACAGGGCTAGAGAACACTGAAGCTTTCTTT CASSMRTGLENTEAFF
TRBJ1-4 once TRBV6-5 . TGTGCCAGCAGTTTAATGGGGGCGAGTGAAAAACTGTTTTTT CASSLMGASEKLFF
TRBJ1-2 few TRBV14 . TGTGCCAGCAGTCAGTCACGGGTCGGCGGCTACACCTTC CASSQSRVGGYTF
TRBJ2-1 . TRBV6-5 . TGTGCCAGCAGTTACTCGTTAAACAGGGTTGATGAGCAGTTCTTC CASSYSLNRVDEQFF
TRBJ1-2 . TRBV27 TRBD1 TGTGCCAGCAGTCCCCAAAGCCTCTCGACAGGGGGCCGGGGCTACACCTTC CASSPQSLSTGGRGYTF
TRBJ2-1 once TRBV11-2 TRBD2 TGTGCCAGCAGCCTCGGACTAGACCCGAGTAATGAGCAGTTCTTC CASSLGLDPSNEQFF
TRBJ2-1 once TRBV27 TRBD2 TGTGCCAGCAGTCGGGGGGTGGCCTACAATGAGCAGTTCTTC CASSRGVAYNEQFF
TRBJ2-7 once TRBV20-1 . TGCAGTGCTAGAGATCGGGGCGAGCAGTACTTC CSARDRGEQYF
TRBJ1-3 . TRBV9 . TGTGCCAGCAGCGCCATCGACTGGGGGGGGAGAAACACCATATATTTT CASSAIDWGGRNTIYF
TRBJ1-2 . TRBV6-6 TRBD1 TGTGCCAGCAGTTATGACAGGGACAGGGACCCCTATGGCTACACCTTC CASSYDRDRDPYGYTF
TRBJ2-1 . TRBV28 TRBD2 TGTGCCACGGGGGGGGGCGGGAGTGAGGGCAATGAGCAGTTCTTC CATGGGGSEGNEQFF
TRBJ1-2 . TRBV28 TRBD1 TGTGCCAGCACCATGACAGGGATCGGGTATGGCTACACCTTC CASTMTGIGYGYTF
TRBJ2-1 . TRBV27 . TGTGCCAGCAGGCCTGGAGGGAATGAGCAGTTCTTC CASRPGGNEQFF
TRBJ1-1 . TRBV7-9 TRBD1 TGTGCCAGCAACCTACAGGGGGCCCCGAACACTGAAGCTTTCTTT CASNLQGAPNTEAFF
TRBJ2-7 . TRBV29-1 . TGCAGCGTTAGCGGTAGCTCCTACGAGCAGTACTTC CSVSGSSYEQYF
TRBJ2-1 . TRBV5-1 TRBD2 TGCGCCAGCAGCCCGCTCGCGGGAGGAAACCGAAACAACAATGAGCAGTTCTTC CASSPLAGGNRNNNEQFF
TRBJ1-2 . TRBV6-5 . TGTGCCAGCAGTAACTCCTACGGGTCCTATGGCTACACCTTC CASSNSYGSYGYTF
TRBJ1-1 . TRBV9 . TGTGCCAGCAGCGACAGGGATTTTGAGAACACTGAAGCTTTCTTT CASSDRDFENTEAFF
TRBJ2-1 once TRBV5-1 . TGCGCCAGCAGCTTGGTGGCTGAGCAGTTCTTC CASSLVAEQFF
TRBJ2-5 . TRBV5-6 . TGTGCCAGCAGCTTGGAAGGGGCAGAGACCCAGTACTTC CASSLEGAETQYF
TRBJ2-7 . TRBV2 . TGTGCCAGCAGTGGACGAGAAGGACGGGGCTCCTACGAGCAGTACTTC CASSGREGRGSYEQYF
TRBJ1-5 . TRBV27 . TGTGCCAGCAGTTTAACAGGTTTTCAGCCCCAGCATTTT CASSLTGFQPQHF
TRBJ1-2 . TRBV19 TRBD1 TGTGCCAGTACCTTGACAGGGGCGCATAACTATGGCTACACCTTC CASTLTGAHNYGYTF
TRBJ2-5 . TRBV7-2 . TGTGCCAGCAGCCTACGCTCCGGGGAGACCCAGTACTTC CASSLRSGETQYF
TRBJ2-7 . TRBV27 . TGTGCCAGCAGTTCAAATGCGGGAAAGGGCAGATCTCACTACGAGCAGTACTTC CASSSNAGKGRSHYEQYF
TRBJ1-2 . TRBV27 . TGTGCCAGCAGTTCGAGCCCCTCCTCTTATGGCTACACCTTC CASSSSPSSYGYTF
TRBJ1-2 . TRBV28 . TGTGCCAGCACCATATCTCGGGGGGGGGCGAACTATGGCTACACCTTC CASTISRGGANYGYTF
TRBJ2-5 once TRBV7-9 . TGTGCCAGCAGCTCACCGGACAGCGCAGAGACCCAGTACTTC CASSSPDSAETQYF
TRBJ2-7 . TRBV6-5 . TGTGCCAGCAGTGATCTTGTGAGGCCCTACGAGCAGTACTTC CASSDLVRPYEQYF
TRBJ1-2 . TRBV9 . TGTGCCAGCAGCTACACCACAGATAACTATGGCTACACCTTC CASSYTTDNYGYTF
TRBJ1-1 . TRBV4-1 . TGCGCCAGCAGCCCACTATTCCCTATGACGCGGACTGAAGCTTTCTTT CASSPLFPMTRTEAFF
TRBJ1-5 few TRBV2 . TGTGCCAGCAGTGATTCGACTGACCAGCATTTT CASSDSTDQHF
TRBJ1-4 . TRBV9 . TGTGCCAGCAGCGTAGGAGGGCACAGTGAAAAACTGTTTTTT CASSVGGHSEKLFF
TRBJ2-1 . TRBV21-1 . TGTGCCAGCAGGAGAAGGGACAGCCGAAACGGGGTCGGTGAGCAGTTCTTC CASRRRDSRNGVGEQFF
TRBJ2-7 . TRBV28 . TGTGCCAGCGGTGGGGGAGTAGCGGCCTCCTACGAGCAGTACTTC CASGGGVAASYEQYF
TRBJ2-3 . TRBV5-1 TRBD1 TGCGCCAGCAGCTATACAGGGGGCGAGTTCACAGATACGCAGTATTTT CASSYTGGEFTDTQYF